Below are 9 T cell receptor beta chains sequenced from a single sample in a study of cytomegalovirus exposure and HLA in healthy donors. The PCR ran on 60 Vbeta and 13 Jbeta primers. Clones were read by immunoSEQ multiplex PCR, and TCRdb kept only the in-frame ones, dropping some. The table lists tens of thousands of clones, nearly 70% of them singletons. Input material: PBMCs. The origin of the receptors is a woman aged 45-65 years in good health and CMV-seropositive.

This clone appeared a few times. The gene calls are TRBV28 and TRBJ2-7; possible D gene TRBD1, 7 bases. CDR1 is MDHEN, CDR2 SYDVKM, per germline. The CDR3 has 14 residues. V was cut by 3 bases and J by 3 bases, with 12 bases left in between. The CDR3 spells CASSFAGQNYEQYF. The CDR3 DNA reads TGTGCCAGCAGTTTCGCGGGACAGAACTACGAGCAGTACTTC.

In the case of this clone: The same CDR3 also results from other DNA sequences found in this sample. The chain links TRBV14 to TRBJ1-1; 7 positions agree with TRBD1. Trimming took 4 bases from V and 0 from J; bases not matched to a gene: 2. Per germline, CDR1 SGHDN and CDR2 FVKESK. The CDR3 sequence is 14 residues long. The CDR3 region has the DNA TGTGCCAGCAGCCGACAGGGCTTGAACACTGAAGCTTTCTTT. Translating it yields CASSRQGLNTEAFF. Combining the CDR3 with reference TRBV14 and TRBJ1-1 gives the whole variable domain EAGVTQFPSHSVIEKGQTVTLRCDPISGHDNLYWYRRVMGKEIKFLLHFVKESKQDESGMPNNRFLAERTGGTYSTLKVQPAELEDSGVYFCASSRQGLNTEAFFGQGTRLTVV.

This clone was counted a few times. The chain has TRBV11-1 and TRBJ2-4; 12 bases match TRBD1. Germline loops: CDR1 SGHAT, CDR2 FQDESV (reference sequence). J gave up 7 bases and V 4 bases, and 11 bases lay outside the gene matches. The CDR3 runs 17 residues. CDR3 amino acids: CASSYAGTGGRGNIQYF. The CDR3 DNA reads as TGTGCCAGCAGCTACGCCGGGACAGGGGGCCGGGGGAACATTCAGTACTTC.

The CDR3 here is CASRRDSLFSGANVLTF. The CDR3 DNA sequence: TGTGCCAGCAGGAGGGACAGCTTATTCTCTGGGGCCAACGTCCTGACTTTC. The chain recombines TRBV27 with TRBJ2-6; 7 bases match TRBD1. J lost 0 bases, V lost 6 bases, and 8 bases had no gene match. Per the germline V gene, CDR1 is MNHEY and CDR2 is SMNVEV (reference sequence). The CDR3 consists of 17 residues.

The chain carries TRBV10-3 and TRBJ1-2, with 10 bases lining up with TRBD1. Germline-derived CDR1 and CDR2 are ENHRY and SYGVKD. Trimming cost V 7 bases and J 3 bases; bases outside gene matches: 8. This CDR3 contains 15 residues. The CDR3 nucleotides are TGTGCCATCACACAGACAGGGGGCGCCGACTATGGCTACACCTTC. This codes for CAITQTGGADYGYTF.

V gene TRBV9 combines with J gene TRBJ1-1, with TRBD1 identical over 8 bases. V was clipped by 3 bases and J by 1 base; unmatched bases: 17. Germline assignment: CDR1 SGDLS and CDR2 YYNGEE. The length of the CDR3 is 19 residues. This chain's CDR3 is CASSDGPGQGGRRNTEAFF. CDR3 nucleotide sequence: TGTGCCAGCAGCGACGGCCCTGGACAGGGTGGACGAAGGAACACTGAAGCTTTCTTT.

V and J are TRBV4-1 and TRBJ2-5, with 9 bases that match TRBD2. The J call may not be correct, given that the DNA end is closer to TRBJ2-7. The CDR3 has 16 residues. Germline lookup yields CDR1 MGHRA and CDR2 YSYEKL. The DNA of the CDR3 is TGCGCCAGCAGCCTCTCCCTTGCGGGAGGGTCCTACGAGCAGTACTTC. Amino acid sequence: CASSLSLAGGSYEQYF.

CDR3 in DNA: TGTGCCAGCAGTATGGGGAGGGGGGGCTCCTACGAGCAGTACTTC. The encoded protein is CASSMGRGGSYEQYF. The rearrangement joins TRBV7-6 to TRBJ2-7; the D gene is possibly TRBD2 (7 bases). Germline loops: CDR1 SGHVS, CDR2 FNYEAQ. Trimming stripped 6 bases from V and 0 bases from J, with 15 bases between. The CDR3 is made up of 15 amino acids. Full variable domain (remainder filled in from reference TRBV7-6 and TRBJ2-7): GAGVSQSPRYKVTKRGQDVALRCDPISGHVSLYWYRQALGQGPEFLTYFNYEAQQDKSGLPNDRFSAERPEGSISTLTIQRTEQRDSAMYRCASSMGRGGSYEQYFGPGTRLTVT.

The chain is built from TRBV6-1 and TRBJ1-1, with no clear D. The germline gives CDR1 MNHNS, CDR2 SASEGT. With 6 bases removed from V and 1 base from J, the gap between germline ends came to 15 bases. The CDR3 has 15 residues. CDR3: CASSRGWPSNTEAFF. The CDR3 region has the DNA TGTGCCAGCAGCCGGGGTTGGCCCTCGAACACTGAAGCTTTCTTT.